A selection of T cell receptor beta chains follows, all from one sample in a study of shared clonotypes between healthy human individuals. Data came from immunoSEQ multiplex PCR; TCRdb stores just in-frame clones and leaves some out. The top ten clones hold roughly 22% of a sample with 550,000 to 750,000 clones, about 90% of them seen once. The sample was naive CD8+ T cells sorted from blood. The receptors derive from a man aged 25 to 40 in good health. The CDR3 runs from the conserved cysteine through the conserved F or W. Fields, in order: V gene, J gene, clone size, D gene, CDR3 DNA, CDR3 protein. A D gene is named only where the DNA matches it firmly. Not all rows give a size; the values are once, few, many and, for expanded clones, a class.

TRBV6-6,TRBJ2-7,-,-,TGTGCCGCGGCCGGGACTTTGACTTACGAGCAGTACTTC,CAAAGTLTYEQYF
TRBV14,TRBJ2-7,once,-,TGTGCCAGCAGCCAAGGGAAGGGTACCTACGAGCAGTACTTC,CASSQGKGTYEQYF
TRBV5-1,TRBJ2-7,few,-,TGCGCCAGCAGCCGGGGCTACGAGCAGTACTTC,CASSRGYEQYF
TRBV28,TRBJ1-4,-,-,TGTGCCAGCATCGCTGTCGGGACGGAAAAACTGTTTTTT,CASIAVGTEKLFF
TRBV7-9,TRBJ2-1,once,TRBD2,TGTGCCAGCAGCTTACAGCGGGGTAACAATGAGCAGTTCTTC,CASSLQRGNNEQFF
TRBV7-2,TRBJ2-7,-,TRBD2,TGTGCCAGCAGCCCCCCGAGGGGGCTAGCGGGAGACGAGCAGTACTTC,CASSPPRGLAGDEQYF
TRBV10-3,TRBJ2-2,-,-,TGTGCCATCCTCCTGGGGGCGGTTAACACCGGGGAGCTGTTTTTT,CAILLGAVNTGELFF
TRBV27,TRBJ2-1,-,-,TGTGCCAGCAGGGGGGGATTTTACAATGAGCAGTTCTTC,CASRGGFYNEQFF
TRBV30,TRBJ2-1,-,-,TGTGCCTGGACTAGCAATGAGCAGTTCTTC,CAWTSNEQFF
TRBV10-3,TRBJ1-1,once,TRBD1,TGTGCCATCAGTGCTAACCGGGACAGGTATGACACTGAAGCTTTCTTT,CAISANRDRYDTEAFF
TRBV15,TRBJ2-7,-,-,TGTGCCACCAGCAGAGGACAGGCCCCTTGGGGGCAGTACTTC,CATSRGQAPWGQYF
TRBV4-1,TRBJ1-2,-,TRBD1,TGCGCCAGCAGCCAAGATTCGTCGAGACAGGGGGTTGGCTACACCTTC,CASSQDSSRQGVGYTF
TRBV4-1,TRBJ2-1,-,TRBD2,TGCGCCAGCAGCCAAGATAGTCCCCTAACGGGAGGGCGAGCCGATGAGCAGTTCTTC,CASSQDSPLTGGRADEQFF
TRBV2,TRBJ2-7,-,TRBD2,TGTGCCAGCAGTAGCACCGGGACTACCGGGCTCGAGCAGTACTTC,CASSSTGTTGLEQYF
TRBV29-1,TRBJ1-2,once,-,TGCAGCGCCGAGCAGAATCAAGTTAACTATGGCTACACCTTC,CSAEQNQVNYGYTF
TRBV9,TRBJ2-3,-,-,TGTGCCAGCAGCGTAGAAGGAAGGACCACAGATACGCAGTATTTT,CASSVEGRTTDTQYF
TRBV6-1,TRBJ2-2,-,TRBD1,TGTGCCAGCAGGGCCGGGACAGGGAACACCGGGGAGCTGTTTTTT,CASRAGTGNTGELFF
TRBV12-5,TRBJ2-2,-,-,TGTGCTAGTGGTTTGGGCCAGGGGGAGCTGTTTTTT,CASGLGQGELFF
TRBV19,TRBJ2-1,-,TRBD2,TGTGCCAGTAGTATAGTGGGCCTAGCGGGCTCCTACAATGAGCAGTTCTTC,CASSIVGLAGSYNEQFF
TRBV28,TRBJ2-3,-,TRBD2,TGTGCCAGCAGTGGACTAGCGGTTCAAGCGGGCACAGATACGCAGTATTTT,CASSGLAVQAGTDTQYF
TRBV5-4,TRBJ1-2,-,-,TGTGCCAGCAGCTTTTTCTCAAACCTCTATGGCTACACCTTC,CASSFFSNLYGYTF
TRBV6-9,TRBJ2-7,-,-,TGTGCCAGCAGTGCCCTCCCCTACGAGCAGTACTTC,CASSALPYEQYF
TRBV25-1,TRBJ1-4,-,-,TGTGCCAGCAGTGAATCACCGACAACTAATGAAAAACTGTTTTTT,CASSESPTTNEKLFF
TRBV10-3,TRBJ2-7,few,-,TGTGCCACCTCCAGCTCCTACGAGCAGTACTTC,CATSSSYEQYF
TRBV4-1,TRBJ1-3,few,-,TGCGCCAGCAGCCAAACACAGGGAGTTGGAAACACCATATATTTT,CASSQTQGVGNTIYF
TRBV27,TRBJ2-3,once,-,TGTGCCAGCAGTTTATTGGGAGGACTGCACGATACGCAGTATTTT,CASSLLGGLHDTQYF
TRBV4-1,TRBJ1-4,-,TRBD1,TGCGCCAGCAGCCCAAAGGTCAGGACAGGGGCCCTTGCAACTAATGAAAAACTGTTTTTT,CASSPKVRTGALATNEKLFF
TRBV10-3,TRBJ1-1,once,-,TGTGCCATCAGTGAGGAAAACAGGGTCACTGAAGCTTTCTTT,CAISEENRVTEAFF
TRBV27,TRBJ2-1,-,-,TGTGCCAGCAGTTATACGGGAGCGGACAATGAGCAGTTCTTC,CASSYTGADNEQFF
TRBV5-1,TRBJ1-1,-,TRBD1,TGCGCCAGCAGCTCAGACAGGGGTAACACTGAAGCTTTCTTT,CASSSDRGNTEAFF
TRBV6-5,TRBJ2-2,-,-,TGTGCCAGCAGAACGTCAGGGGCCGGGGAGCTGTTTTTT,CASRTSGAGELFF
TRBV6-1,TRBJ1-1,-,-,TGTGCCAGCAGTGACTTCTTGGGCCTACCGGCGCGAGCTTTCTTT,CASSDFLGLPARAFF
TRBV19,TRBJ2-3,-,-,TGTGCCAGTAGTCCCGGTGTCGATACGCAGTATTTT,CASSPGVDTQYF
TRBV29-1,TRBJ2-7,once,TRBD2,TGCAGCGTCGTAAGCGGGATCTCCTACGAGCAGTACTTC,CSVVSGISYEQYF
TRBV7-9,TRBJ2-3,-,-,TGTGCCAGCAGCCCGGTAGATACGCAGTATTTT,CASSPVDTQYF
TRBV10-3,TRBJ2-1,-,-,TGTGCCATCAGTGATTATTCTGATGAAGAGCAGTTCTTC,CAISDYSDEEQFF
TRBV7-6,TRBJ2-7,-,-,TGTGCCAGCAGCTTTTCTTCGGAGGATTACGAGCAGTACTTC,CASSFSSEDYEQYF
TRBV7-9,TRBJ1-2,-,TRBD1,TGTGCCAGCAGCTTAGGCGGGGACAGACTTTATGGCTACACCTTC,CASSLGGDRLYGYTF
TRBV9,TRBJ2-2,-,-,TGTGCCAGCAGCGCGGCGGGACTCCTCAGGGGGGAGCTGTTTTTT,CASSAAGLLRGELFF
TRBV29-1,TRBJ2-7,-,-,TGCAGCGTTGCGGCGGGACAATCCTACGAGCAGTACTTC,CSVAAGQSYEQYF
TRBV27,TRBJ2-7,-,TRBD2,TGTGCCAGCAGCACCCGGGGGGGGCATACCTACGAGCAGTACTTC,CASSTRGGHTYEQYF
TRBV4-1,TRBJ2-1,-,TRBD2,TGCGCCAGCAGCCGGACTAGCGGGAGTTACAATGAGCAGTTCTTC,CASSRTSGSYNEQFF
TRBV7-9,TRBJ2-3,-,-,TGTGCCAGCAGCTTAGTACGGGATGGGACAGATACGCAGTATTTT,CASSLVRDGTDTQYF
TRBV2,TRBJ1-2,-,-,TGTACCAGCAACAGGGCGAGAGACTATGGCTACACCTTC,CTSNRARDYGYTF
TRBV5-1,TRBJ2-7,-,TRBD1,TGCGCCAGCAGCTTGTTGGACAGGGGCTACGAGCAGTACTTC,CASSLLDRGYEQYF
TRBV6-5,TRBJ2-6,-,-,TGTGCCAGCAGTTACACGGGCTCTGGGGCCAACGTCCTGACTTTC,CASSYTGSGANVLTF
TRBV6-1,TRBJ2-7,-,TRBD2,TGTGCCAGCAGTGACTGGCTAGCGGGAGGATACGAGCAGTACTTC,CASSDWLAGGYEQYF
TRBV27,TRBJ2-7,-,-,TGTGCCAGCAGTTTGTCGAGGACAGTCGAGCAGTACTTC,CASSLSRTVEQYF
TRBV27,TRBJ2-3,-,TRBD2,TGTGCCAGCAGCCAATTAGCGGGAGCTGAGACAGATACGCAGTATTTT,CASSQLAGAETDTQYF
TRBV5-1,TRBJ2-3,-,-,TGCGCCAGCAGCTGGAGTGGACCATACTCTAGCACAGATACGCAGTATTTT,CASSWSGPYSSTDTQYF
TRBV11-2,TRBJ2-7,-,TRBD2,TGTGCCAGCAGCTTAGGGACTAGCGGGATCCACTCCTACGAGCAGTACTTC,CASSLGTSGIHSYEQYF
TRBV28,TRBJ2-7,-,TRBD1,TGTGCCAGCAGTTTGTTGGGGACAGGAAAAAATCTCTACGAGCAGTACTTC,CASSLLGTGKNLYEQYF